This T cell receptor (beta chain) was sequenced for a study of Ad26.COV2.S vaccination and SARS-CoV-2 variants. At the level of the study: Ad26.COV2.S given intramuscularly, once or twice 56 days apart.

This sample's treatment: about 20 received Ad26.COV2.S at low or high dose, single or two shots; about 5 received placebo; per-sample allocation not given. Specimen acquisition occurred on day 63 following the initial vaccine or placebo injection. The data were produced by immunoSEQ multiplex PCR, yet TCRdb's version contains in-frame clones alone and is incomplete. Among roughly 510,000 clones, around 90% were seen once, and the ten largest hold 9.5% to 15%. Germline V CDR1 and CDR2: LGHDT, YNNKEL (reference sequence). This CDR3 has 15 amino acids. The V end was cut by 1 base, the J end by 1 base, with 10 bases between. There are a few counts of this clone.

Here the sequenced sample was peripheral blood, taken in a trial of Ad26.COV2.S vaccine versus placebo. The rearrangement links TRBV3-1 (or the pseudogene TRBV3-2) to TRBJ1-1, with D possibly being TRBD1 (6 bases). The source is a person between 18 and 65 years old who received the Ad26.COV2.S COVID-19 vaccine or a placebo. Here the CDR3 reads CASSQATGTNTEAFF. The CDR3 coding sequence is TGTGCCAGCAGCCAAGCTACAGGGACGAACACTGAAGCTTTCTTT.